This T cell receptor (beta chain) was found in a study of patients and donors after allogeneic stem cell transplantation. This clonotype came up many times. There are 16 residues in the CDR3. After removal of 6 bases from V and 0 bases from J, the junction contained 7 bases not matched to a gene. One entry per CDR3 protein, called by TCRdb with MiXCR from the RT-PCR reads. This table has 410,000 or so distinct CDR3 sequences, roughly 17% appearing once. The J gene is TRBJ2-7, the V gene TRBV12-3 or TRBV12-4; the match to TRBD2 covers 11 bases. The TCR comes from a human donor who was either an allogeneic HSCT recipient or a stem cell or donor lymphocyte infusion donor (not recorded which). It is not recorded whose cells these are; they may come from a transplant donor. Specimen: blood, either unsorted or a sorted T cell fraction (not recorded which). The CDR3 loop reads CASSGSSGGFSYEQYF. In DNA, the CDR3 is TGTGCCAGCAGCGGATCTAGCGGGGGGTTCTCCTACGAGCAGTACTTC.